This T cell receptor (beta chain) stems from a study of blood T cell repertoires in COVID-19. Background on the study: Material from acute and convalescent COVID-19 was sourced from the United States, Italy and Spain.

Authors' analysis steps: For nucleated cells, counts were estimated from reference gene primer amplification. Repertoires were generated with immunoSEQ multiplex PCR, while TCRdb's copy carries only in-frame clones and drops some. The V and J calls and clone size are taken from that table; D and trimming were inferred from the DNA. In the table there are 350,000 to 400,000 clones, over 75% of which are singletons. In this sample, this clone turned up once. V dropped 3 bases and J dropped 5; count of bases not matched to a gene: 7. The germline gives CDR1 MGHRA, CDR2 YSYEKL. The CDR3 spans 14 residues.

The chain carries TRBV4-1 and TRBJ2-7; 7 bases match TRBD1. The clonotype originates from a young woman who had recovered from COVID-19. Sequenced input: PBMCs or T cells enriched from blood (not recorded which). The CDR3 DNA is TGCGCCAGCAGCCATCAGACAGGGCGGAACGAGCAGTACTTC. This translates into CASSHQTGRNEQYF.